This note documents a single TCR beta chain sequence. Antigen unknown. PCR involved 60 Vbeta and 13 Jbeta primers. The assay was immunoSEQ multiplex PCR, and TCRdb's table has in-frame clones only and misses some. The top ten hold under 6.5% of the sample, which has approximately 100,000 clones, 75% to 80% seen once. The data are from a study of cytomegalovirus exposure and HLA in healthy donors. Study-wide points: Roughly uniform depth of sequencing across donors was assumed in presence/absence analyses. According to the study, around 160 TCR beta chains were cytomegalovirus-associated.

V lost 2 bases and J 3 bases, leaving 8 bases between the germline ends. The CDR3 spans 14 residues. The germline V gene has CDR1 MNHEY and CDR2 SMNVEV (reference sequence). This TCR was recovered from a man in his fifties or sixties in good health and CMV-seropositive. Sequenced input: PBMCs. V is TRBV27 and J is TRBJ2-1; D gene unclear. The CDR3 DNA follows: TGTGCCAGCAGTTTAGTTGGCGGCTACAATGAGCAGTTCTTC. It codes for CASSLVGGYNEQFF.